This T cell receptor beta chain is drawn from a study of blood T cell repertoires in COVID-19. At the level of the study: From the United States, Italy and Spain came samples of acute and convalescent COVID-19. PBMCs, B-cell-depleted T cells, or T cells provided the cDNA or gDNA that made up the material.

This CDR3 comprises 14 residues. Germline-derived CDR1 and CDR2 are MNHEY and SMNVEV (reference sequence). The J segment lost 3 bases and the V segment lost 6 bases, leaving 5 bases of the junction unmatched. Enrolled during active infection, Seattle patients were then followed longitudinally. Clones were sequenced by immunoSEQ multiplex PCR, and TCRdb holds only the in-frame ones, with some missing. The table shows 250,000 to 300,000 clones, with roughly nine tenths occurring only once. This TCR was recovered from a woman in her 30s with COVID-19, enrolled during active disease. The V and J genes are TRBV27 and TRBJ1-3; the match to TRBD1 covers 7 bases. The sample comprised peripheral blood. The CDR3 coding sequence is TGTGCCAGCAGCGGGGGACAGATTGGAAACACCATATATTTT. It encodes CASSGGQIGNTIYF.